The rows below give T cell receptor beta chains drawn from one sample of a study of blood T cell repertoires in COVID-19. The table came from immunoSEQ multiplex PCR; TCRdb's copy has only in-frame clones and leaves some out. The repertoire holds about 82,000 clones, with over 70% as singletons. Sequenced sample: peripheral blood. These receptor sequences come from a woman aged 55-69 years with acute or convalescent COVID-19. Each CDR3 is given with its conserved first and last residue. D genes are given only for firm matches. Expanded clones get a size class; other rows say once, few or many, or leave the size out.

TRBD1	.	14	TRBV29-1	TRBJ1-3	TGCAGCGGCACGACAGGGGTAGGCGGAAACACCATATATTTT	CSGTTGVGGNTIYF
TRBD1	.	16	TRBV5-1	TRBJ1-1	TGCGCCAGCAGCTTGGAAAGTGGGACAGGGGGCACTGAAGCTTTCTTT	CASSLESGTGGTEAFF
TRBD1	few	13	TRBV30	TRBJ1-1	TGTGCCTGGAGTGCGACAGGGGGCACTGAAGCTTTCTTT	CAWSATGGTEAFF
.	.	15	TRBV24-1	TRBJ1-5	TGTGCCACCAGTGACACCCGACAGACCAACCAGCCCCAGCATTTT	CATSDTRQTNQPQHF
TRBD1	.	16	TRBV2	TRBJ1-2	TGTGCCAGCAGAGCCACCGGGACAGGGGGCCAGGGTGGCTACACCTTC	CASRATGTGGQGGYTF
TRBD1	.	13	TRBV19	TRBJ1-2	TGTGCCAGTAGTCGGACAGGGGGCTATGGCTACACCTTC	CASSRTGGYGYTF
TRBD2	.	20	TRBV5-1	TRBJ2-2	TGCGCCAGCAGCTCCCGGGGAAACCTAGCGGGCAAACCGAACACCGGGGAGCTGTTTTTT	CASSSRGNLAGKPNTGELFF
.	.	15	TRBV7-2	TRBJ2-5	TGTGCCAGCAGCTCTATGGGGGATAGGGGGGAGACCCAGTACTTC	CASSSMGDRGETQYF
.	.	13	TRBV12-3/TRBV12-4	TRBJ2-4	TGTGCCAGCAGTTTGTCTAGCATACACATTCAGTACTTC	CASSLSSIHIQYF
TRBD2	once	16	TRBV4-2	TRBJ2-3	TGTGCCAGCAGCCAAGAAGTAGCGGGGAGCACAGATACGCAGTATTTT	CASSQEVAGSTDTQYF
TRBD2	.	15	TRBV7-2	TRBJ2-5	TGTGCCAGCAGTTCGAGCGGGGGGGCTCAAGAGACCCAGTACTTC	CASSSSGGAQETQYF
.	.	14	TRBV10-3	TRBJ1-2	TGTGCCATCAGTGGTGGACAATTAGACTATGGCTACACCTTC	CAISGGQLDYGYTF
.	.	12	TRBV2	TRBJ2-3	TGTGCCAGCATCCAACTGCCCGATACGCAGTATTTT	CASIQLPDTQYF
.	.	15	TRBV10-3	TRBJ2-5	TGTGCCATCAGTGGGGGGGTCGGGCCGCAAGAGACCCAGTACTTC	CAISGGVGPQETQYF
TRBD1	.	16	TRBV24-1	TRBJ2-5	TGTGCCACCAGTGACCCGGGGACAGACCTCCAAGAGACCCAGTACTTC	CATSDPGTDLQETQYF
TRBD2	.	15	TRBV9	TRBJ2-1	TGTGCCAGCAGCGTAGTGGCTAGCGGGTTCAATGAGCAGTTCTTC	CASSVVASGFNEQFF
TRBD1	.	17	TRBV5-6	TRBJ1-3	TGTGCCAGCAGCTTTCACAGGGGGCTTAACTCTGGAAACACCATATATTTT	CASSFHRGLNSGNTIYF
TRBD1	.	16	TRBV5-1	TRBJ1-5	TGCGCCAGCAGCGAAGGGGGGACAGGGGGTACGCAGCCCCAGCATTTT	CASSEGGTGGTQPQHF
.	.	15	TRBV3-1/TRBV3-2	TRBJ2-7	TGTGCCAGCAGCCAAGATCCCCGGACAGACTACGAGCAGTACTTC	CASSQDPRTDYEQYF
.	.	17	TRBV19	TRBJ2-2	TGTGCCAGTAGACACTCTACAGGCAGAACGAACACCGGGGAGCTGTTTTTT	CASRHSTGRTNTGELFF
TRBD1	few	11	TRBV20-1	TRBJ1-2	TGCAGCTTACGACAGGGCGATGGCTACACCTTC	CSLRQGDGYTF
.	.	16	TRBV15	TRBJ2-3	TGTGCCACCAGCAGAGATAAGGACTTTAGCACAGATACGCAGTATTTT	CATSRDKDFSTDTQYF
.	.	15	TRBV7-2	TRBJ1-5	TGTGCCAGCAGCTTAGAGGGGGTAGGGGGACAGCCCCAGCATTTT	CASSLEGVGGQPQHF
TRBD1	.	16	TRBV19	TRBJ1-1	TGTGCCAGTAGTACTGGGACAGGCCACATGAACACTGAAGCTTTCTTT	CASSTGTGHMNTEAFF
.	.	13	TRBV12-3/TRBV12-4	TRBJ2-5	TGTGCCAGCAGCCGGGTCGGTTCCGAGACCCAGTACTTC	CASSRVGSETQYF
.	.	14	TRBV10-1	TRBJ2-5	TGCGCCAGCAGTGAGTCGAAGCTCCAAGAGACCCAGTACTTC	CASSESKLQETQYF
.	.	17	TRBV30	TRBJ2-5	TGTGCCTGGAGACCCGTTTGGGGGGGCCGGGGCGTAGAGACCCAGTACTTC	CAWRPVWGGRGVETQYF
.	.	16	TRBV5-1	TRBJ2-3	TGCGCCAGCAGGGCGTACACAGCCCGATCCACAGATACGCAGTATTTT	CASRAYTARSTDTQYF
TRBD1	.	15	TRBV7-8	TRBJ2-5	TGTGCCAGCAGCCGCTCACAGGGGGCGAGAGAGACCCAGTACTTC	CASSRSQGARETQYF
TRBD1	.	15	TRBV19	TRBJ1-2	TGTGCCAGTAGTCCAGGGACAGGGGTCAACTATGGCTACACCTTC	CASSPGTGVNYGYTF
.	.	12	TRBV12-3/TRBV12-4	TRBJ1-2	TGTGCCAGCAGCTCCCGGAGCCGGGGCTACACCTTC	CASSSRSRGYTF
TRBD1	.	16	TRBV24-1	TRBJ1-2	TGTGCCACCAGTGAGGATCGGACAGGGCGAAGAGATGGCTACACCTTC	CATSEDRTGRRDGYTF
.	few	16	TRBV5-4	TRBJ1-2	TGTGCCAGCAGCCCCCGTCAAGGGGCCGTCGGCTATGGCTACACCTTC	CASSPRQGAVGYGYTF
TRBD1	.	15	TRBV24-1	TRBJ2-3	TGTGCCACCAGTGAACCGGGACAGGGGGCAGATACGCAGTATTTT	CATSEPGQGADTQYF
TRBD2	few	13	TRBV30	TRBJ2-3	TGTGCCTGGGCCGGGACTAGTCAAGATACGCAGTATTTT	CAWAGTSQDTQYF
.	.	14	TRBV11-3	TRBJ1-1	TGTGCCAGCAGCTTAGATCTCGTGAACACTGAAGCTTTCTTT	CASSLDLVNTEAFF
.	.	17	TRBV4-3	TRBJ2-3	TGCGCCAGCAGCCAAGGCCCTGGAGGGACCCGGTCAGATACGCAGTATTTT	CASSQGPGGTRSDTQYF
TRBD1	.	15	TRBV7-2	TRBJ1-1	TGTGCCAGCAGCTTACAGGGGGTGGGGAACACTGAAGCTTTCTTT	CASSLQGVGNTEAFF
.	.	15	TRBV10-3	TRBJ1-1	TGTGCCATCAGTGGGGACGGGACTGGGAACACTGAAGCTTTCTTT	CAISGDGTGNTEAFF
TRBD2	.	16	TRBV11-3	TRBJ2-1	TGTGCCAGCAGCTTAGGAGGGCGGGGGAGACCCAATGAGCAGTTCTTC	CASSLGGRGRPNEQFF
TRBD1	.	13	TRBV5-1	TRBJ2-7	TGCGCCAGCAGCCAGGACAGGGGCTACGAGCAGTACTTC	CASSQDRGYEQYF
TRBD1	.	17	TRBV13	TRBJ1-2	TGTGCCAGCAGCTCTAGCCTCGCCGATCAGGGGGGCGGTGGCTACACCTTC	CASSSSLADQGGGGYTF
TRBD1	.	16	TRBV7-8	TRBJ1-4	TGTGCCAGCAGCCGGGGAACCGACAGGGTTTCTGAAAAACTGTTTTTT	CASSRGTDRVSEKLFF
.	.	16	TRBV6-1	TRBJ1-2	TGTGCCAGCAGTGCTGTGTCTGGACAGTCTAACTATGGCTACACCTTC	CASSAVSGQSNYGYTF
.	.	14	TRBV5-4	TRBJ1-3	TGTGCCACCTACTTCGGGAGCTCTGGAAACACCATATATTTT	CATYFGSSGNTIYF
TRBD1	.	14	TRBV24-1	TRBJ2-3	TGTGCCACCAGTCTAGGGGGCTACACAGATACGCAGTATTTT	CATSLGGYTDTQYF
.	.	10	TRBV2	TRBJ1-1	TGTGCCAGCGGGGACTATGAAGCTTTCTTT	CASGDYEAFF
.	.	15	TRBV7-9	TRBJ1-1	TGTGCCAGCAGCTTAGATACAATTCTGAACACTGAAGCTTTCTTT	CASSLDTILNTEAFF
.	.	13	TRBV6-5	TRBJ1-1	TGTGCCAGCAGTCTCGACAGCCCGGCCCGGGCTTTCTTT	CASSLDSPARAFF
TRBD1	.	13	TRBV11-2	TRBJ1-1	TGTGCCAGCAGCTTAGCGCAGGGGGGCGGAGCTTTCTTT	CASSLAQGGGAFF
.	.	14	TRBV7-9	TRBJ2-1	TGTGCCAGCAGCCTATCCGGGTCCTACAATGAGCAGTTCTTC	CASSLSGSYNEQFF
TRBD2	.	16	TRBV24-1	TRBJ2-3	TGTGCCACCAGTGATCGACTAGCGGGTATGGCAGATACGCAGTATTTT	CATSDRLAGMADTQYF
.	few	12	TRBV5-5	TRBJ2-1	TGTGCCAGCAGCGGAGGGGCTTATGAGCAGTTCTTC	CASSGGAYEQFF